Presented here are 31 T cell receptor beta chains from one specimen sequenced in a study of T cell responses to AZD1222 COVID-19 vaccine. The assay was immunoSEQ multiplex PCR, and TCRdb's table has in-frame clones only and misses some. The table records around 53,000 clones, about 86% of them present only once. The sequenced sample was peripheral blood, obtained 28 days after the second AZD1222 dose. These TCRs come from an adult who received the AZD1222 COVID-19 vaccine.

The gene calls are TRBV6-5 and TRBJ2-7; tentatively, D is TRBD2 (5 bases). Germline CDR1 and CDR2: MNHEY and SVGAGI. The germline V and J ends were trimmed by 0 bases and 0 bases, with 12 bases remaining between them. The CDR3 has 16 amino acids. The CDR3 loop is CASSYSRRASSYEQYF. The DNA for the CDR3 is TGTGCCAGCAGTTACTCGAGGCGGGCGAGCTCCTACGAGCAGTACTTC.

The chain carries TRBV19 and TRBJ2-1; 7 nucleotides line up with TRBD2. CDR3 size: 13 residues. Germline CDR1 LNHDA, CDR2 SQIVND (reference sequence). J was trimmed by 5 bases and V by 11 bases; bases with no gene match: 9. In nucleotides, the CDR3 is TGTGCCCCCAATGTGGGAGGGGACAATGAGCAGTTCTTC. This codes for CAPNVGGDNEQFF.

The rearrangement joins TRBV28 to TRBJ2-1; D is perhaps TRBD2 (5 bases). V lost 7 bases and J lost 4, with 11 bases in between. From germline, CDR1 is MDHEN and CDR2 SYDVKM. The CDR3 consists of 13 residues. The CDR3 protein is CASTAGGYNEQFF. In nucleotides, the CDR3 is TGTGCCAGCACGGCAGGAGGTTACAATGAGCAGTTCTTC.

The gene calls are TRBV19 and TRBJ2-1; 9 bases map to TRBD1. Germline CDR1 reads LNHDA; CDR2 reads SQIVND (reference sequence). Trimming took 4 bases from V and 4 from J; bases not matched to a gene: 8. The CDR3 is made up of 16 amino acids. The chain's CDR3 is CASSTTPGQGYNEQFF. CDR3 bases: TGTGCCAGTAGTACCACTCCGGGACAGGGTTACAATGAGCAGTTCTTC.

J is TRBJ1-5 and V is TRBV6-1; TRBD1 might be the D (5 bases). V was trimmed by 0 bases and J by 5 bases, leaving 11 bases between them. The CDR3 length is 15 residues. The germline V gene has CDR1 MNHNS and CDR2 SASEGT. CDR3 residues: CASSEAGVRDQPQHF. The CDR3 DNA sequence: TGTGCCAGCAGTGAAGCGGGGGTTAGGGATCAGCCCCAGCATTTT.

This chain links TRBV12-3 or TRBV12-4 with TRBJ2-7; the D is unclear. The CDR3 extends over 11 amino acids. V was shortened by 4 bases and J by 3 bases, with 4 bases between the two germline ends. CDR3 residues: CASSSGYEQYF. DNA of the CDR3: TGTGCCAGCAGTTCGGGCTACGAGCAGTACTTC.

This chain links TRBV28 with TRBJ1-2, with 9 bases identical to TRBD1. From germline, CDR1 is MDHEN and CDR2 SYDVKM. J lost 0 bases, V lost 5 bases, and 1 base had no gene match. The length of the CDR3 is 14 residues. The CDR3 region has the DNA TGTGCCAGCAGTACAGGGGGCTCTAACTATGGCTACACCTTC. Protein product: CASSTGGSNYGYTF.

In DNA form, the CDR3 reads TGTGCCAGCAGTGGACTAGCGCCCACAGGGACCCAGTACTTC. Protein sequence: CASSGLAPTGTQYF. The chain links TRBV4-2 to TRBJ2-5; TRBD2 matches at 9 bases. This CDR3 has 14 amino acids. Germline V gene data show CDR1 as LGHNA and CDR2 as YNFKEQ. The V gene end was trimmed by 6 bases and the J gene end by 7 bases; junction bases not matched to a gene: 9.

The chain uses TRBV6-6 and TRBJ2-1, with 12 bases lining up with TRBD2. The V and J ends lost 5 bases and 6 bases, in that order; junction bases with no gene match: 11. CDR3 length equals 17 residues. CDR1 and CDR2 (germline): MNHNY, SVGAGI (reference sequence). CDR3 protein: CASSRSTSGGLVNEQFF. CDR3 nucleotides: TGTGCCAGCAGTCGATCGACTAGCGGGGGCTTGGTCAATGAGCAGTTCTTC.

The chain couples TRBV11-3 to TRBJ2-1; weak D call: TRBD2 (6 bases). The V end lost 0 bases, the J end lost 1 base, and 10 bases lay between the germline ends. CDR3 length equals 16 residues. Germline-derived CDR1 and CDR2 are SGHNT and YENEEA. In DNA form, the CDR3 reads TGTGCCAGCAGCTTAGAGTGGCTAGCGTCCTACAATGAGCAGTTCTTC. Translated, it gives CASSLEWLASYNEQFF.

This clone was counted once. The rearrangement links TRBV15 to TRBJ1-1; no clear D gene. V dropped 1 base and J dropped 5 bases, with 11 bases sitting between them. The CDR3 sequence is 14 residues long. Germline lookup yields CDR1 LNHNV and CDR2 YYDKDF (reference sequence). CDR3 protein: CATSRVEGWTEAFF. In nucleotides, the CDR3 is TGTGCCACCAGCAGAGTGGAGGGATGGACTGAAGCTTTCTTT.

The CDR3 loop reads CASSLDGGDLYTDTQYF. The DNA of the CDR3 is TGTGCCAGCAGCTTGGATGGAGGCGACCTATACACAGATACGCAGTATTTT. The rearrangement uses TRBV5-6 and TRBJ2-3; D perhaps matches TRBD2 (5 bases). Per germline, CDR1 SGHDT and CDR2 YYEEEE. This CDR3 contains 17 residues. Trimming left V 0 bases short and J 2 bases short, with 16 bases between.

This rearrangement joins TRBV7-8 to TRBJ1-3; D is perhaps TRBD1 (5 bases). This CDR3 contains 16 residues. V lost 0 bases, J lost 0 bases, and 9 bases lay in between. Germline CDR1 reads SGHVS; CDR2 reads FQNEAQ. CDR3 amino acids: CASSLAGGGSGNTIYF. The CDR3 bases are TGTGCCAGCAGCTTAGCGGGGGGGGGCTCTGGAAACACCATATATTTT.

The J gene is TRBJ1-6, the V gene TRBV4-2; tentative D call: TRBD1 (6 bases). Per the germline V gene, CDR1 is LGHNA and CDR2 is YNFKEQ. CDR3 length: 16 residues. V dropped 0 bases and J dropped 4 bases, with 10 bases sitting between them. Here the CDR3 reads CASSQERGQYNSPLHF. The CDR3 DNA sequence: TGTGCCAGCAGCCAAGAAAGGGGACAATATAATTCACCCCTCCACTTT.

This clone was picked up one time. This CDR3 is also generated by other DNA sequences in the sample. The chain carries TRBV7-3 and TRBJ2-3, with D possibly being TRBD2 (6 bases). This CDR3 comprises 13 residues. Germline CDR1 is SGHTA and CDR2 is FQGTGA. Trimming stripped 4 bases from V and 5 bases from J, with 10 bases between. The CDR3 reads CASSSGLLDTQYF. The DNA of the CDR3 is TGTGCCAGCAGCTCAGGACTACTAGATACGCAGTATTTT.

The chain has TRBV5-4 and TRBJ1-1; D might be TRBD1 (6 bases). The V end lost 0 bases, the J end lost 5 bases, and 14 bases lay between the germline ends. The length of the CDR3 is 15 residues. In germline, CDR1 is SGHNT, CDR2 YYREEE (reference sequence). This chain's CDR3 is CASSLGGGGGTEAFF. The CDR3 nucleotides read TGTGCCAGCAGCTTGGGGGGAGGGGGAGGTACTGAAGCTTTCTTT.

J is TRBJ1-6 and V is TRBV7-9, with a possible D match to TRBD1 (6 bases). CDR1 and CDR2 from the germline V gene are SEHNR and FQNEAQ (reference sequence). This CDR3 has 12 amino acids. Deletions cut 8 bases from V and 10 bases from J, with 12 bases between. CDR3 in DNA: TGTGCCAGCGGGGACACCTTGTCACCCCTCCACTTT. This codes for CASGDTLSPLHF.

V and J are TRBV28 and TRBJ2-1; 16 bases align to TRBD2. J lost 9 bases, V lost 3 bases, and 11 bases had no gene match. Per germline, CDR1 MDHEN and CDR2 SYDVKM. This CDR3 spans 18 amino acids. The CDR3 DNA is TGTGCCAGCAGTTTCCCCTTTCCCGGGACTAGCGGGAGGGGTGAGCAGTTCTTC. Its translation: CASSFPFPGTSGRGEQFF.

The CDR3, as DNA: TGTGCCAGCAGCTATAGAGGTGGGGATAGAGATGAGCAGTTCTTC. It yields the protein CASSYRGGDRDEQFF. The V gene is TRBV7-9, the J gene TRBJ2-1; D gene ambiguous. The V end lost 4 bases, the J end lost 8 bases, and 18 bases lay between the germline ends. Per germline, CDR1 SEHNR and CDR2 FQNEAQ (reference sequence). This CDR3 spans 15 amino acids.

The DNA for the CDR3 is TGTGCCAGCTCCCTCCGGGACAGCAACACTGAAGCTTTCTTT. Its translation: CASSLRDSNTEAFF. The chain is built from TRBV18 and TRBJ1-1; 7 bases line up with TRBD1. CDR1 is KGHSH, CDR2 LQKENI, per germline. Germline trimming cut 6 bases from V and 2 bases from J; bases unmatched to any gene: 6. CDR3 length equals 14 residues.

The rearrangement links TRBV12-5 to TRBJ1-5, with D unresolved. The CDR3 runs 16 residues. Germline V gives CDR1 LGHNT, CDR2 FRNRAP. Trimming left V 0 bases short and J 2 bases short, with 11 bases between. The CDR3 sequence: CASGLVLGRRNQPQHF. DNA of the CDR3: TGTGCTAGTGGTTTGGTTTTAGGGAGGCGCAATCAGCCCCAGCATTTT.

The CDR3 DNA follows: TGTGCCAGCAGCTTAGGGGTAAACTACAATGAGCAGTTCTTC. Translated: CASSLGVNYNEQFF. The chain joins TRBV7-9 to TRBJ2-1; D is ambiguous. V was trimmed by 1 base and J by 3 bases, leaving 7 bases between them. CDR1 SEHNR and CDR2 FQNEAQ come from the germline V gene (reference sequence). CDR3 size: 14 residues.

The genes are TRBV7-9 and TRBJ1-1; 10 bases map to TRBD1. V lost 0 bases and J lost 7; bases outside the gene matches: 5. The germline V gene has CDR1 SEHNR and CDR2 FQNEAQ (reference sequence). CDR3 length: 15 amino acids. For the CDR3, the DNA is TGTGCCAGCAGCTTAGCGGGACAGGGGCTTTATGAAGCTTTCTTT. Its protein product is CASSLAGQGLYEAFF.

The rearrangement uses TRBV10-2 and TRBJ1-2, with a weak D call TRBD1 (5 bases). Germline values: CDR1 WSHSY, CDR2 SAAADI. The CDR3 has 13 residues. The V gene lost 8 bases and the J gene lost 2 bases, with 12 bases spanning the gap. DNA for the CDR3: TGCGCCAGCTGGGGGAGATTAAACTATGGCTACACCTTC. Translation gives CASWGRLNYGYTF.

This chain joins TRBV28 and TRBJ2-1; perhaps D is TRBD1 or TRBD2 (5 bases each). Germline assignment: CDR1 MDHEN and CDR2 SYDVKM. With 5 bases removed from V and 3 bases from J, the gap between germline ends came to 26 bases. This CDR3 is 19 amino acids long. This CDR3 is CASSGRQGSGYWGYNEQFF. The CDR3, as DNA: TGTGCCAGCAGTGGTCGGCAGGGATCGGGGTACTGGGGCTACAATGAGCAGTTCTTC.

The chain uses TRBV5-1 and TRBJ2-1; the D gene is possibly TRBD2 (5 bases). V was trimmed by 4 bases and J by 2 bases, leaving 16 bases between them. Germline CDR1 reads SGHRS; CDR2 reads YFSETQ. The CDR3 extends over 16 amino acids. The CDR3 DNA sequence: TGCGCCAGCAGCCTGGCCCCTGGAGCGGCCTACAATGAGCAGTTCTTC. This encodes CASSLAPGAAYNEQFF.

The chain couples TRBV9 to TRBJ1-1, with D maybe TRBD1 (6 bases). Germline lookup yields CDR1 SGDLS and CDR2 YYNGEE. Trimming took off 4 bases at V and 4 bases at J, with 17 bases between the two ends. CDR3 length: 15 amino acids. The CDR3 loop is CASSPSGGGGTEAFF. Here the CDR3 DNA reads TGTGCCAGCAGCCCTAGCGGGGGAGGGGGCACTGAAGCTTTCTTT. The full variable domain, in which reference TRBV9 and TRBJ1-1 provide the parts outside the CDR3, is DSGVTQTPKHLITATGQRVTLRCSPRSGDLSVYWYQQSLDQGLQFLIQYYNGEERAKGNILERFSAQQFPDLHSELNLSSLELGDSALYFCASSPSGGGGTEAFFGQGTRLTVV.

For the CDR3, the DNA is TGTGCCAGCAGCCCCAGAGGAGACAGAAGTTACGAGCAGTACTTC. The encoded protein is CASSPRGDRSYEQYF. The chain combines TRBV4-2 with TRBJ2-7; perhaps TRBD1 as D (5 bases). The CDR3 totals 15 residues. Germline V gene lookup returns CDR1 LGHNA and CDR2 YNFKEQ. V was cut by 4 bases and J by 4 bases, with 17 bases left in between.

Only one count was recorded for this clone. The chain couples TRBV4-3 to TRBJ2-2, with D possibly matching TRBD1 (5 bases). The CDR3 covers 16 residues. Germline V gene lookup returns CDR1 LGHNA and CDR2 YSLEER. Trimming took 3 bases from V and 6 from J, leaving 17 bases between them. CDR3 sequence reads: CASSQGIRVGAGELFF. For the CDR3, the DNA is TGCGCCAGCAGCCAGGGTATCAGGGTAGGAGCCGGGGAGCTGTTTTTT.

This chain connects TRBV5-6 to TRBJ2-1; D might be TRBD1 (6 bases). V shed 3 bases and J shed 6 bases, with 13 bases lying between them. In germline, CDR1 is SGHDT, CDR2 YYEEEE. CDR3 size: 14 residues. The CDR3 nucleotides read TGTGCCAGCAGCTCAGGGGCCACCTTCAATGAGCAGTTCTTC. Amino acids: CASSSGATFNEQFF.

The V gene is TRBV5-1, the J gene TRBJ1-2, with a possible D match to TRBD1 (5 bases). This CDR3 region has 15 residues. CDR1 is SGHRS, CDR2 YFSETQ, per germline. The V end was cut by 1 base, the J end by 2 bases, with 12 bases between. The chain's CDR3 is CASSLSGGLNYGYTF. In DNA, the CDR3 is TGCGCCAGCAGCTTGTCGGGGGGACTAAACTATGGCTACACCTTC.